Sequencing of this T cell receptor (beta chain) was carried out in a study of blood T cell repertoires in COVID-19. About the study: Acute and convalescent COVID-19 samples came from the United States, Italy and Spain.

CDR1 and CDR2 (germline): SEHNR, FQNEAQ (reference sequence). Trimming left V 4 bases short and J 6 bases short, with 15 bases between. The CDR3 is 14 amino acids. Data came from immunoSEQ multiplex PCR; TCRdb stores just in-frame clones and leaves some out. In the table there are 200,000 to 250,000 clones, 80% to 90% of which are singletons. Sequences were obtained from peripheral blood. This rearrangement joins TRBV7-9 to TRBJ1-2; no firm D call. This receptor was obtained from a woman aged 55-75 years who had recovered from COVID-19. The chain's CDR3 is CASSSYNTLDGYTF. The CDR3 nucleotides are TGTGCCAGCAGCTCATACAACACCCTTGATGGCTACACCTTC.